These 16 T cell receptor beta chains share one sample of origin, sequenced in a study of T cell therapy after organ transplantation (dated by TCRdb to about 2019). What the time point label conveys for this sample: 4-8 weeks after completion of therapy. The method behind the library was the immunoSEQ multiplex PCR assay. TCRdb's version of the immuneACCESS table is confined to in-frame rearrangements and falls short of the full clone set. An unresolved V gene accounts for under half of the shortfall where checked; the remainder is of unknown origin. Here the sample has approximately 1,000 clones; about two thirds occur a single time. In total, the top ten clones hold approximately 40% of the sample. No cognate antigen is known for these TCRs. The sample was CD8+ T cells from blood, taken after autologous CMV-specific T cell therapy. These receptors were obtained from a human patient who had received a solid organ transplant and had CMV disease. After a transplant, not all T cells may be the patient's own; some may come from the graft donor.

The rearrangement uses TRBV29-1 and TRBJ1-1; D remains unclear. Per the germline V gene, CDR1 is SQVTM and CDR2 is ANQGSEA. The germline V and J ends were trimmed by 6 bases and 2 bases, with 7 bases remaining between them. The length of the CDR3 is 11 residues. Here the CDR3 DNA reads TGCAGCGTAATGCAAAACACTGAAGCTTTCTTT. Protein product: CSVMQNTEAFF.

The chain is built from TRBV5-1 and TRBJ2-3, with unresolved D. The CDR3 has 16 amino acids. V shed 4 bases and J shed 2 bases, with 17 bases lying between them. Germline loops: CDR1 SGHRS, CDR2 YFSETQ. CDR3 amino acids: CASSNDGTSPTDTQYF. The CDR3 nucleotides are TGCGCCAGCAGCAATGACGGTACCTCGCCCACAGATACGCAGTATTTT.

The chain joins TRBV4-2 to TRBJ2-1; the D gene is possibly TRBD1 (6 bases). The germline V and J ends were trimmed by 4 bases and 0 bases, with 10 bases remaining between them. The germline gives CDR1 LGHNA, CDR2 YNFKEQ. This CDR3 comprises 15 residues. The CDR3 nucleotides read TGTGCCAGCAGCCCTAGGACAGTCTCCTACAATGAGCAGTTCTTC. Protein sequence: CASSPRTVSYNEQFF.

The rearrangement links TRBV5-7 to TRBJ1-1; 8 nucleotides agree with TRBD1. TRBV5-7 is noted as an ORF with a role that remains uncertain. V lost 3 bases, J lost 1 base, and 5 bases stayed unmatched. The CDR3 is made up of 15 amino acids. CDR3 in amino acids: CASSSSQGGNTEAFF. Here the CDR3 DNA reads TGTGCCAGCAGCTCCTCACAGGGGGGGAACACTGAAGCTTTCTTT.

The rearrangement links TRBV6-5 to TRBJ2-1; weak D call: TRBD1 (6 bases). V was pared by 0 bases and J by 5 bases, with 11 bases between. Per germline, CDR1 MNHEY and CDR2 SVGAGI. The CDR3 contains 15 residues. The CDR3 region has the DNA TGTGCCAGCAGTTACTCGCAGGGACATAACAATGAGCAGTTCTTC. Encoded protein: CASSYSQGHNNEQFF.

V and J are TRBV4-3 and TRBJ2-7; a weak D match, TRBD2 (5 bases). This CDR3 spans 14 amino acids. The V gene's germline CDR1 is LGHNA and CDR2 YSLEER. Deletions cut 1 base from V and 2 bases from J, with 9 bases between. The CDR3 coding sequence is TGCGCCAGCAGCCAAGGGCGGGTAGCCTACGAGCAGTACTTC. Protein: CASSQGRVAYEQYF.

The chain links TRBV5-6 to TRBJ2-7; 9 positions match TRBD1. CDR1 SGHDT and CDR2 YYEEEE come from the germline V gene. After removal of 2 bases from V and 3 bases from J, the junction contained 3 bases not matched to a gene. CDR3 length: 14 residues. CDR3 sequence: CASSFGTGLYEQYF. CDR3 in DNA: TGTGCCAGCAGCTTTGGGACAGGGCTCTACGAGCAGTACTTC. Drawing the rest from reference TRBV5-6 and TRBJ2-7, the complete variable domain is DAGVTQSPTHLIKTRGQQVTLRCSPKSGHDTVSWYQQALGQGPQFIFQYYEEEERQRGNFPDRFSGHQFPNYSSELNVNALLLGDSALYLCASSFGTGLYEQYFGPGTRLTVT.

V usage is TRBV5-8 and J usage is TRBJ2-7; 8 nucleotides agree with TRBD1. CDR3 length: 14 residues. Germline lookup yields CDR1 SGHTS and CDR2 YDEGEE. V dropped 4 bases and J dropped 3; count of bases not matched to a gene: 6. The CDR3 spells CASSPGTGLYEQYF. The CDR3 coding sequence is TGTGCCAGCAGCCCCGGGACAGGCCTCTACGAGCAGTACTTC.

Judged by abundance, this clone is large. The CDR3 region has the DNA TGTGCCAGCAGCTTATCAGTACTGCATCCCGGCAGGTACGAGCAGTACTTC. Its protein product is CASSLSVLHPGRYEQYF. The chain joins TRBV7-6 to TRBJ2-7, with D unclear. V lost 2 bases and J lost 4, with 21 bases in between. The CDR3 extends over 17 amino acids. Germline CDR1 reads SGHVS; CDR2 reads FNYEAQ.

This clone showed up just a few times. This chain links TRBV7-6 with TRBJ2-7; tentative D call: TRBD1 (7 bases). Trimming removed 7 bases from V and 3 bases from J, with 16 bases in between. CDR1 and CDR2 (germline): SGHVS, FNYEAQ. CDR3 length: 14 residues. This CDR3 is CASIPSQGGYEQYF. CDR3 sequence (DNA): TGTGCCAGCATCCCCTCGCAGGGGGGCTACGAGCAGTACTTC.

Here the CDR3 DNA reads TGCGCCAGCAGCCAAGCAGGGAAGCAGCCCCAGCATTTT. Its protein product is CASSQAGKQPQHF. The rearrangement links TRBV4-3 to TRBJ1-5, with a tentative D call TRBD1 (5 bases). The CDR3 is 13 amino acids. Germline assignment: CDR1 LGHNA and CDR2 YSLEER. V shed 1 base and J shed 7 bases, with 8 bases lying between them.

V gene TRBV5-6 combines with J gene TRBJ1-1; unclear D gene. The CDR3 extends over 14 amino acids. Trimming cost V 0 bases and J 4 bases, with 10 bases left between them. The V gene's germline CDR1 is SGHDT and CDR2 YYEEEE. The CDR3 DNA reads TGTGCCAGCAGCTTGGGGATAGGTGTCACTGAAGCTTTCTTT. It is translated as CASSLGIGVTEAFF.

The chain is built from TRBV7-3 and TRBJ2-3; no clear D gene. This CDR3 has 14 amino acids. Germline-derived CDR1 and CDR2 are SGHTA and FQGTGA. V lost 2 bases and J 0 bases, leaving 6 bases between the germline ends. The CDR3 DNA sequence: TGTGCCAGCAGCTTAGTGGTGAGCACAGATACGCAGTATTTT. Translated, it gives CASSLVVSTDTQYF.

By its share, this clone is large. V usage is TRBV11-2 and J usage is TRBJ2-5, with D perhaps TRBD1 (6 bases). CDR1 SGHAT and CDR2 FQNNGV come from the germline V gene. The CDR3 contains 13 residues. V was clipped by 6 bases and J by 2 bases, with 10 bases between them. The CDR3 nucleotides are TGTGCCAGCAGAACAGGGATGCAAGAGACCCAGTACTTC. It yields the protein CASRTGMQETQYF.

V is TRBV4-3 and J is TRBJ1-5; the D is unclear. The V end lost 0 bases, the J end lost 7 bases, and 10 bases lay between the germline ends. The length of the CDR3 is 14 residues. Germline V CDR1 and CDR2: LGHNA, YSLEER. The CDR3 sequence: CASSQERVEQPQHF. The DNA for the CDR3 is TGCGCCAGCAGCCAAGAGAGGGTCGAACAGCCCCAGCATTTT.

As for this clone: The junction differs from germline at one of its ends, possibly a read error. The rearrangement uses TRBV5-3 and TRBJ1-2; a possible D gene is TRBD1 (6 bases). TRBV5-3 is placed among ORFs of uncertain function. The CDR3 runs to 14 residues. The CDR3, as DNA: TGTGCCAGCAGCTGGGGGATTCCAGGGGATGGCTACACCTTC. As protein: CASSWGIPGDGYTF.